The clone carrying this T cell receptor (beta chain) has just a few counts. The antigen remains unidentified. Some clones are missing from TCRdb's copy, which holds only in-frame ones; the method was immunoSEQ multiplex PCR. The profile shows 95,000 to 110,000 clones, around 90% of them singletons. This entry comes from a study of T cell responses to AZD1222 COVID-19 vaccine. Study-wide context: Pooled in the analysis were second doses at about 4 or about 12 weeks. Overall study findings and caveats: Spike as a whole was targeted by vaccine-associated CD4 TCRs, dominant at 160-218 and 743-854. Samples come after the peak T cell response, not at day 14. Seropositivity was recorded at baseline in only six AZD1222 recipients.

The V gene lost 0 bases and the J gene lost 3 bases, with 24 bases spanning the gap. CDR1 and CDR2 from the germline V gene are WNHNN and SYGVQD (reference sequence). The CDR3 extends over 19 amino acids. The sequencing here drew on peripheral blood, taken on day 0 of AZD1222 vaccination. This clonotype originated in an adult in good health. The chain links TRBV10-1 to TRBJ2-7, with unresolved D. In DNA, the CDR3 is TGCGCCAGCAGTGAGTCCAGGCGGCTGGCTTTGCGCTTCTACTACGAGCAGTACTTC. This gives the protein CASSESRRLALRFYYEQYF.